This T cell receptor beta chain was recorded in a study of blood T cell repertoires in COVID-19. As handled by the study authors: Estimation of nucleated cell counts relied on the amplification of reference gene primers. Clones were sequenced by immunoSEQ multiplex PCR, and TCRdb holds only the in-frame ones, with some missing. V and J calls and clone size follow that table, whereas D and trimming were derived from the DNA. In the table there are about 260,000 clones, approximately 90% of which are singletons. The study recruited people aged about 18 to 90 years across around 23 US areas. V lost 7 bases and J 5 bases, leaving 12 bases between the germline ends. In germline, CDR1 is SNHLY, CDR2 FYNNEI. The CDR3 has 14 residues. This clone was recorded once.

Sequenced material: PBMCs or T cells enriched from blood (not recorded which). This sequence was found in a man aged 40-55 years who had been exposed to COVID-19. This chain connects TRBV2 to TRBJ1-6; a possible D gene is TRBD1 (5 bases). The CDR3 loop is CASIGGRDNSPLHF. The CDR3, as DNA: TGTGCCAGCATCGGGGGACGGGATAATTCACCCCTCCACTTT.